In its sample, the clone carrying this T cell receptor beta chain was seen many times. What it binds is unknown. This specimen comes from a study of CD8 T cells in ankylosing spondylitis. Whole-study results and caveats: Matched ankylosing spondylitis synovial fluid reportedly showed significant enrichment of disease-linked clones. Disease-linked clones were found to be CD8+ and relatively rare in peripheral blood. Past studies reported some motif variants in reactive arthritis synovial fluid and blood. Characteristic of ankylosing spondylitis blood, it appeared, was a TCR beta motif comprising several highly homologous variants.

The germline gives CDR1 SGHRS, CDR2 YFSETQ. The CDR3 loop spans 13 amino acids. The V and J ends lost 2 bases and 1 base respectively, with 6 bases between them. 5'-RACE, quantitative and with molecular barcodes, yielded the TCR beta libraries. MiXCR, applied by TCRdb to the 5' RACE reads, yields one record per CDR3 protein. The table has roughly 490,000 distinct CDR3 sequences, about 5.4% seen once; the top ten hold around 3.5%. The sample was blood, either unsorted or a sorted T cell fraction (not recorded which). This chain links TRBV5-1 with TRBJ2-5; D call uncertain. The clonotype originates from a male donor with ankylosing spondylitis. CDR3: CASSFGSQETQYF. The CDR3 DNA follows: TGCGCCAGCAGCTTTGGCAGCCAAGAGACCCAGTACTTC.